This entry lists 10 T cell receptor beta chains sequenced from one sample in a study of blood T cells in healthy people across ages. The second PCR ran roughly 7 to 12 cycles with a sample-barcoded 5' primer and J-beta primers. One entry per CDR3 protein, called by TCRdb with MiXCR from the 5' RACE reads. The sample yields hundreds of thousands of distinct CDR3 sequences, roughly 44% seen once. Material: blood. The receptors stem from a man aged 55-75 years in good health.

Regarding this clonotype: A much larger clone sits a single nucleotide away, making a read error possible. This chain uses TRBV7-9 with TRBJ1-2; tentative D call: TRBD1 (6 bases). From germline, CDR1 is SEHNR and CDR2 FQNEAQ (reference sequence). The CDR3 spans 16 residues. CDR3 sequence (DNA): TGTACCAGCAGCCCAAAAAACAGGGACGAAAACTATGGCTACACCTTC. Amino acids: CTSSPKNRDENYGYTF.

With regard to this clonotype: At one end, the junction sequence differs from germline, possibly due to a read error. The chain is built from TRBV5-1 and TRBJ2-1, with D perhaps TRBD1 (5 bases). Germline CDR1 is SGHRS and CDR2 is YFSETQ. The CDR3 is made up of 14 amino acids. In nucleotides, the CDR3 is TGCGCCAGCGGCTTTGCCAGGGTGAACGATGAGCAGTTCTTC. Protein: CASGFARVNDEQFF.

In its sample, this clonotype was seen a few times. V usage is TRBV7-9 and J usage is TRBJ2-5; D is undetermined. CDR1 SEHNR and CDR2 FQNEAQ come from the germline V gene (reference sequence). The CDR3 has 16 amino acids. Trimming removed 1 base from V and 1 base from J, with 13 bases in between. CDR3 protein: CASSLGVNGPQETQYF. The CDR3 DNA reads as TGTGCCAGCAGCTTAGGAGTTAATGGCCCCCAAGAGACCCAGTACTTC.

This chain links TRBV12-3 or TRBV12-4 with TRBJ2-5; the match to TRBD1 covers 7 bases. The CDR3 loop spans 14 amino acids. V shed 10 bases and J 5 bases; nucleotides not matched to a gene: 13. CDR3 region: CANIYRGGAETQYF. Here the CDR3 DNA reads TGTGCCAACATCTACCGAGGGGGCGCGGAGACCCAGTACTTC.

This clonotype was counted once. The chain combines TRBV18 with TRBJ2-5, with TRBD1 identical over 7 bases. Germline V gene lookup returns CDR1 KGHSH and CDR2 LQKENI. The trim removed 6 bases at V and 11 bases at J, leaving 21 bases unmatched. The CDR3 length is 16 residues. CDR3 protein: CASSLSRGKSGNEQYF. The CDR3 DNA reads as TGTGCCAGCTCCCTTAGCAGGGGGAAGTCTGGCAATGAGCAGTACTTC.

This clonotype has at least ten counts. The chain is built from TRBV7-2 and TRBJ2-7; unclear D gene. Trimming took 1 base from V and 5 from J, leaving 12 bases between them. This CDR3 has 14 amino acids. Germline CDR1 SGHTA, CDR2 FQGNSA. CDR3 nucleotide sequence: TGTGCCAGCAGCTTAGGGAGTTCTTTCAACGAGCAGTACTTC. This gives the protein CASSLGSSFNEQYF.

The rearrangement uses TRBV7-2 and TRBJ2-3; D gene ambiguous. Germline V CDR1 and CDR2: SGHTA, FQGNSA. The V end was cut by 5 bases, the J end by 2 bases, with 17 bases between. CDR3 length: 16 amino acids. The CDR3 DNA reads as TGTGCCAGCAGCGACATGGAGAGAAGGGCCACAGATACGCAGTATTTT. It is translated as CASSDMERRATDTQYF.

This clonotype was detected only a few times. This chain joins TRBV11-2 and TRBJ1-6, with D unclear. Trimming left V 0 bases short and J 12 bases short, with 6 bases between. Germline V gene sequence: CDR1 SGHAT, CDR2 FQNNGV. The CDR3 length is 12 residues. In DNA form, the CDR3 reads TGTGCCAGCAGCTTAGACCGGTTACCCCTCCACTTT. Translating it yields CASSLDRLPLHF.

J is TRBJ2-1 and V is TRBV6-2 or TRBV6-3, with TRBD1 identical over 9 bases. CDR3 length equals 21 residues. Trimming cost V 5 bases and J 8 bases; bases outside gene matches: 28. Per germline, CDR1 MNHEY and CDR2 SVGEGT. In DNA form, the CDR3 reads TGTGCCAGCAGTCAGTGGGTCCCGGGACAGGGCCGTTTATGGCCCGACGATGAGCAGTTCTTC. Its translation is CASSQWVPGQGRLWPDDEQFF.

This clonotype came up a few times. V gene TRBV28 combines with J gene TRBJ2-1; D possibly uses TRBD1 or TRBD2 (5 bases each). The CDR3 is made up of 15 amino acids. V was pared by 2 bases and J by 7 bases, with 15 bases between. The germline CDR1 and CDR2 sequences are MDHEN and SYDVKM. Here the CDR3 reads CASSLMWDAKNEQFF. Here the CDR3 DNA reads TGTGCCAGCAGTTTAATGTGGGACGCCAAAAATGAGCAGTTCTTC.